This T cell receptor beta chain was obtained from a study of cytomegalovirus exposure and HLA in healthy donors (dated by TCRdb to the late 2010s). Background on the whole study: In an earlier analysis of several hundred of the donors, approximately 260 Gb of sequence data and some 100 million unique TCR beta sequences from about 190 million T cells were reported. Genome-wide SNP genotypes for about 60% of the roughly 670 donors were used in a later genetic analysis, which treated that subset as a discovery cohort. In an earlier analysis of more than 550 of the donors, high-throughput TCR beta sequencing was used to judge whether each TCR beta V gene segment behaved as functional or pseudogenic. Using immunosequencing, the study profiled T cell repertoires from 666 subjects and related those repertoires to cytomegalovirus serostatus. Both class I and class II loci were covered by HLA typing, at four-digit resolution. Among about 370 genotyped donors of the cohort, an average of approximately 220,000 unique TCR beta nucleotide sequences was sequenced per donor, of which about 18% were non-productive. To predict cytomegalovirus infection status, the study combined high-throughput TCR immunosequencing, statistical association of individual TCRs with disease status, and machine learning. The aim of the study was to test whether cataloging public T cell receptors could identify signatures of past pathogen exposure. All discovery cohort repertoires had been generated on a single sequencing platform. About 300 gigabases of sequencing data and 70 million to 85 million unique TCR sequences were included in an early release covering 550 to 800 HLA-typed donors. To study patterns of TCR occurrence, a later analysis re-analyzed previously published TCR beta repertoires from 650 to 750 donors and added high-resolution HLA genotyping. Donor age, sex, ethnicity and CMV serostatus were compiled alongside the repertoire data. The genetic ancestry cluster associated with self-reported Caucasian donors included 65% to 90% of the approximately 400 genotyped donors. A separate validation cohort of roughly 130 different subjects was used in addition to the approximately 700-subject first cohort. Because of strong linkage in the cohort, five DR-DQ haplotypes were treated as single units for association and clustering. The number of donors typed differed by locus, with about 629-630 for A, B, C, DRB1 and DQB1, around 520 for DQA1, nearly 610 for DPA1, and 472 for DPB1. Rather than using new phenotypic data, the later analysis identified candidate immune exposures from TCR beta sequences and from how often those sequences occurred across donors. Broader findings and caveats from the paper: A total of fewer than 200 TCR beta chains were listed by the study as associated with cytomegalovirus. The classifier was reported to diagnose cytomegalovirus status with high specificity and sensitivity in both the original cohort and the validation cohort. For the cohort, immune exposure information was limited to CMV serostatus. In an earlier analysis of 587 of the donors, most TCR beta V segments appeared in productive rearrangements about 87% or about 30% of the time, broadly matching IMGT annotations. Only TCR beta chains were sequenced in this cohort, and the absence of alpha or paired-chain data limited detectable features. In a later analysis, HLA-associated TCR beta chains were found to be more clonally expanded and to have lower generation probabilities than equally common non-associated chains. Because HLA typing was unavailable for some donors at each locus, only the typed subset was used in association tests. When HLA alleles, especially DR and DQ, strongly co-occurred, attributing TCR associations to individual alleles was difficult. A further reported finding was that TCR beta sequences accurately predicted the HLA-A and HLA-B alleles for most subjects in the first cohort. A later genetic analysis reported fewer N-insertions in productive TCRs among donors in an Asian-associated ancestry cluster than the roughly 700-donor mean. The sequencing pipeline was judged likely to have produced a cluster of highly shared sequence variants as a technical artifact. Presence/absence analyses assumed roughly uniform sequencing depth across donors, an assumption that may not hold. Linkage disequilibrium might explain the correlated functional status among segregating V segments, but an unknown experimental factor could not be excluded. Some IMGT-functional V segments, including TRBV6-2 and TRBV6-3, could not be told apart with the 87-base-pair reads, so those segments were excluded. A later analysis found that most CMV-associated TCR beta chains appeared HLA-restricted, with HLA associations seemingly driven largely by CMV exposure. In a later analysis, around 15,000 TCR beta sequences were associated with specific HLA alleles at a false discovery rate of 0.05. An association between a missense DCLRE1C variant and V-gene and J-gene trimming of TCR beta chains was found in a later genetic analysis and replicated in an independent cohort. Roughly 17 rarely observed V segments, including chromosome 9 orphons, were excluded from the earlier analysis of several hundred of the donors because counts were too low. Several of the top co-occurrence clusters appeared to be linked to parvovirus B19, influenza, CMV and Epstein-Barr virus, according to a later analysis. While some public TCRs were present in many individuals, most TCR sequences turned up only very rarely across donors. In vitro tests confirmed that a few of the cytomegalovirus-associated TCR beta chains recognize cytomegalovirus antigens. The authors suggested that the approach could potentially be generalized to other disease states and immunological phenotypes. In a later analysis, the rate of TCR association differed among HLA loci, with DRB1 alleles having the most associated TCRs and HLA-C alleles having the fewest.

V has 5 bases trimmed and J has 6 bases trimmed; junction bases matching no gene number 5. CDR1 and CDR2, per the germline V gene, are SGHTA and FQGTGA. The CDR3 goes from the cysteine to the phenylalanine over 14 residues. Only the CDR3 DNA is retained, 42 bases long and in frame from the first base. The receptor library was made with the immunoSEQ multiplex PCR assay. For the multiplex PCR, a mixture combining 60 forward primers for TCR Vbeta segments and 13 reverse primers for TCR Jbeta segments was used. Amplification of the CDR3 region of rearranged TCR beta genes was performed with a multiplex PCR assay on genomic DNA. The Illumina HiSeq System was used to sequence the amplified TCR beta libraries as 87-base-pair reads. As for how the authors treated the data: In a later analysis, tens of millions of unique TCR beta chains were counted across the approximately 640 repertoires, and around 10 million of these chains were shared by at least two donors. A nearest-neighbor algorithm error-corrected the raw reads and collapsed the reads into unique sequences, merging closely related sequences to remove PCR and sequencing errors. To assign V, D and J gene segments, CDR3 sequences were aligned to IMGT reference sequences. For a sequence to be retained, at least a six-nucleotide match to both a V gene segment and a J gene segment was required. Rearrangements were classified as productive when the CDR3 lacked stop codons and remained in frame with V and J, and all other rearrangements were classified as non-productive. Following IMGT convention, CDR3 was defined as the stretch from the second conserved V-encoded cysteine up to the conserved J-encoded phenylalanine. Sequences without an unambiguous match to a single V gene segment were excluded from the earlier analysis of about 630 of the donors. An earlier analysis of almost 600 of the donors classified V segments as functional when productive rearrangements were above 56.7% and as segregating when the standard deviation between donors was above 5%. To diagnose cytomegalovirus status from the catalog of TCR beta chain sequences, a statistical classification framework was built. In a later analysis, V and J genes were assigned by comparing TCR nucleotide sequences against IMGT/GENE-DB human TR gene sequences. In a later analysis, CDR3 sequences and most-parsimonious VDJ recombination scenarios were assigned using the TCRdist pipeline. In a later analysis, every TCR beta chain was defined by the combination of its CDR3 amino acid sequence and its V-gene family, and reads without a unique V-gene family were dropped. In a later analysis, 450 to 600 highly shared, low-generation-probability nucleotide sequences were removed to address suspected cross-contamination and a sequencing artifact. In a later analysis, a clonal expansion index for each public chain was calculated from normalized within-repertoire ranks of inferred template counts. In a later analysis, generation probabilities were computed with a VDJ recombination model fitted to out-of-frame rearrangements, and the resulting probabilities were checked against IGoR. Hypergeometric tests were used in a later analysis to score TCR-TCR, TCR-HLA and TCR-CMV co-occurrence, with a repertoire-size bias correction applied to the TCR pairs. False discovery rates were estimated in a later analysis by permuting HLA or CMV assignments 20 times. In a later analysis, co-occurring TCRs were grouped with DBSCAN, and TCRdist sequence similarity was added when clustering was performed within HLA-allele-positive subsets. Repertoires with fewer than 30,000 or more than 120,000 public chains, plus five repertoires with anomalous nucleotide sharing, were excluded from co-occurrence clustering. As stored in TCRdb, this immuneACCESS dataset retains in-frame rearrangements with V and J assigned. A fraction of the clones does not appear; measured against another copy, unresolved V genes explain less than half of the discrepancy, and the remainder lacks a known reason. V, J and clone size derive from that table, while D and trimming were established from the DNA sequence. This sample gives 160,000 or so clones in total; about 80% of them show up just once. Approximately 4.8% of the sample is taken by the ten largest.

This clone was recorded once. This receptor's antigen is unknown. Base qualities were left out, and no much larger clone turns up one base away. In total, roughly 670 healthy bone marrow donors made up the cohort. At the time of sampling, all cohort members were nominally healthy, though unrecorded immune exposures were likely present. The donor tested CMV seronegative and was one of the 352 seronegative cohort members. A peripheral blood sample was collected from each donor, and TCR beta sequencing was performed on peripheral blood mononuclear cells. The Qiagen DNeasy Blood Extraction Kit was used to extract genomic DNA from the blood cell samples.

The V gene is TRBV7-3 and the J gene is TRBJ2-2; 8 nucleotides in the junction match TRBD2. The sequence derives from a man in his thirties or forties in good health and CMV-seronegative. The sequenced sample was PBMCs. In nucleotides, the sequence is TGTGCCAGCAGCCAAGCGGGAGTGGCCGGGGAGCTGTTTTTT. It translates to CASSQAGVAGELFF.